What follows describes a single T cell receptor (beta chain). As to time point: patch test 1, 2 weeks after DPC sensitization. Noted treatment: therapeutic diphenylcyclopropenone sensitization with weekly scalp DPC. This entry belongs to a study of human T cells and chemical hapten exposure. About the study: Enrolled patients were predominantly female and had alopecia areata, totalis or universalis.

One entry per CDR3 protein results from TCRdb running MiXCR on the RACE reads. The data contain more than 150,000 distinct CDR3 sequences, around 15% of them singletons. The CDR3 sequence is 13 residues long. The germline V and J ends were trimmed by 3 bases and 3 bases, with 9 bases remaining between them. Germline-derived CDR1 and CDR2 are DFQATT and SNEGSKA (reference sequence). The V call is TRBV20-1, the J call TRBJ1-5; D is perhaps TRBD1 (5 bases). The origin of this receptor is a woman aged 25 to 39 with alopecia areata. Some clones in this sample may be carry-over from other donors' samples. The material sequenced was whole blood, taken in connection with sensitization to the hapten diphenylcyclopropenone (DPC). The CDR3 reads CSARRDLNQPQHF. CDR3 in DNA: TGCAGTGCTAGGAGGGACCTCAATCAGCCCCAGCATTTT.